This entry concerns a single T cell receptor (beta chain). Its antigen is still unknown. This entry belongs to a study of OX40 agonist ivuxolimab in advanced cancers. About the study: Earlier anti-PD-1, anti-PD-L1 or anti-CTLA-4 therapy was permitted; roughly 40% had received some.

Using immunoSEQ multiplex PCR, the repertoire was profiled, and TCRdb retains in-frame clones only, with some absent. In the table there are more than 9,500 clones, about 76% of which are singletons. The study's findings and limits: At 0.1 to 3.0 mg/kg and by week 6, clonal expansion occurred in CD4+ and CD8+ blood T cells.

The CDR3 extends over 16 amino acids. Trimming left V 0 bases short and J 0 bases short, with 12 bases between. Germline V gene sequence: CDR1 MNHEY, CDR2 SMNVEV (reference sequence). The clonotype comes from an adult with an advanced solid tumor such as melanoma, head and neck, liver or kidney cancer. This chain joins TRBV27 and TRBJ2-7; D gene ambiguous. This material consisted of CD4+ or CD8+ T cells sorted from blood, taken in a trial of the OX40 agonist ivuxolimab. The CDR3 DNA follows: TGTGCCAGCAGTTTATCGGGGTCCCTCTCCTCCTACGAGCAGTACTTC. Translated: CASSLSGSLSSYEQYF.